These 31 T cell receptor beta chains came from one sample sequenced in a study of blood T cell repertoires in COVID-19. The data were produced by immunoSEQ multiplex PCR, yet TCRdb's version contains in-frame clones alone and is incomplete. The repertoire includes fewer than 75,000 clones, approximately 92% of them detected once, and roughly 9.6% sits in the top ten. Sample: peripheral blood. These receptors originate from a man older than 75 with acute or convalescent COVID-19.

This chain's CDR3 is CASSDLGALWDGYTF. DNA for the CDR3: TGTGCCAGCAGTGATTTGGGGGCGCTTTGGGATGGCTACACCTTC. This chain joins TRBV25-1 and TRBJ1-2; a possible D gene is TRBD1 (6 bases). V was cut by 3 bases and J by 6 bases, with 17 bases left in between. The CDR3 is 15 amino acids. Germline values: CDR1 MGHDK, CDR2 SYGVNS.

The chain's CDR3 is CASKTQSFGSEKLFF. DNA for the CDR3: TGTGCCAGCAAGACCCAGTCCTTTGGGAGTGAAAAACTGTTTTTT. The rearrangement joins TRBV6-5 to TRBJ1-4, with D hard to call. The V gene's germline CDR1 is MNHEY and CDR2 SVGAGI. Trimming pared 7 bases from V and 7 bases from J, leaving 19 bases between. CDR3 size: 15 residues.

Written as DNA, the CDR3 is TGTGCCAGCCGGGGAATTTATAATTCACCCCTCCACTTT. It specifies CASRGIYNSPLHF. The gene calls are TRBV27 and TRBJ1-6; D unresolved. In germline, CDR1 is MNHEY, CDR2 SMNVEV (reference sequence). This CDR3 has 13 amino acids. Trimming pared 8 bases from V and 4 bases from J, leaving 9 bases between.

CDR3 sequence reads: CASSPRITDTQYF. The CDR3 DNA reads TGTGCCAGCAGCCCCAGGATAACAGATACGCAGTATTTT. The V call is TRBV5-4, the J call TRBJ2-3; D is uncertain. The V end lost 4 bases, the J end lost 3 bases, and 9 bases lay between the germline ends. The CDR3 contains 13 residues. Per the germline V gene, CDR1 is SGHNT and CDR2 is YYREEE (reference sequence).

The chain employs TRBV30 and TRBJ1-1, with TRBD1 identical over 7 bases. CDR3 length: 13 residues. Germline assignment: CDR1 GTSNPN and CDR2 SVGIG (reference sequence). V gave up 4 bases and J gave up 1 base; unmatched junction bases: 3. The CDR3 DNA follows: TGTGCCTGGAACGGACAGGAGAACACTGAAGCTTTCTTT. Its protein product is CAWNGQENTEAFF.

The V gene is TRBV5-1, the J gene TRBJ2-1, with D maybe TRBD1 (6 bases). The V end was cut by 5 bases, the J end by 11 bases, with 29 bases between. The CDR3 consists of 17 residues. CDR1 is SGHRS and CDR2 is YFSETQ in the germline V gene. The DNA of the CDR3 is TGCGCCAGCAGAGGGACAACGTGGGGCAGAGAGACAATGAAGCAGTTCTTC. This encodes CASRGTTWGRETMKQFF.

The CDR3 bases are TGTGCCATCAGTTCTAGCGGGAGAAGGGAGCAGTTCTTC. Protein product: CAISSSGRREQFF. The chain employs TRBV10-3 and TRBJ2-1; 10 bases align to TRBD2. J was trimmed by 10 bases and V by 5 bases; bases with no gene match: 5. CDR3 length: 13 amino acids. Germline V gene sequence: CDR1 ENHRY, CDR2 SYGVKD.

The V call is TRBV2, the J call TRBJ2-3; no clear D. CDR3 length: 13 amino acids. V dropped 4 bases and J dropped 4 bases, with 9 bases sitting between them. CDR1 and CDR2 from the germline V gene are SNHLY and FYNNEI. CDR3 bases: TGTGCCAGCAGTGCACAATATGCAGATACGCAGTATTTT. This sequence encodes CASSAQYADTQYF.

V usage is TRBV7-8 and J usage is TRBJ2-1; 9 positions agree with TRBD2. V lost 5 bases and J lost 5; bases outside the gene matches: 10. This CDR3 spans 16 amino acids. Germline-derived CDR1 and CDR2 are SGHVS and FQNEAQ. The CDR3 is CASSLLGAGGHNEQFF. In DNA form, the CDR3 reads TGTGCCAGCAGCCTACTCGGAGCGGGGGGCCACAATGAGCAGTTCTTC.

This clone showed up just once. The V call is TRBV18, the J call TRBJ1-5, with no clear D. Germline values: CDR1 KGHSH, CDR2 LQKENI. This CDR3 contains 15 residues. Trimming removed 2 bases at V and 1 base at J, with 9 bases between. CDR3 sequence reads: CASSPSRSSNQPQHF. For the CDR3, the DNA is TGTGCCAGCTCACCATCCAGGTCCAGCAATCAGCCCCAGCATTTT.

This clone was counted a few times. This chain uses TRBV6-2 or TRBV6-3 with TRBJ2-2; D is perhaps TRBD2 (6 bases). CDR1 and CDR2 from the germline V gene are MNHEY and SVGEGT. Between the trimmed V and J ends, which lost 2 bases and 3 bases, there was a span of 13 bases. This CDR3 region has 16 residues. The CDR3 sequence: CASSYRLVGYTGELFF. CDR3 DNA sequence: TGTGCCAGCAGTTACCGACTAGTAGGGTACACCGGGGAGCTGTTTTTT.

V gene TRBV5-4 combines with J gene TRBJ2-2; possible D gene TRBD2, 5 bases. The V end lost 4 bases, the J end lost 5 bases, and 15 bases lay between the germline ends. The CDR3 covers 15 residues. Germline V gene lookup returns CDR1 SGHNT and CDR2 YYREEE (reference sequence). The DNA for the CDR3 is TGTGCCAGCAGCCCCTCCACCACGGGAACCGGGGAGCTGTTTTTT. Translation: CASSPSTTGTGELFF.

This rearrangement joins TRBV18 to TRBJ2-1, with D perhaps matching TRBD2 (6 bases). Germline CDR1 and CDR2: KGHSH and LQKENI. V was clipped by 1 base and J by 0 bases, with 7 bases between them. The CDR3 contains 15 residues. CDR3 amino acids: CASSPLSGSYNEQFF. CDR3 nucleotides: TGTGCCAGCTCACCACTTAGCGGCTCCTACAATGAGCAGTTCTTC.

The chain is built from TRBV19 and TRBJ2-6, with TRBD1 as a possible D gene (6 bases). Trimming took off 6 bases at V and 4 bases at J, with 16 bases between the two ends. CDR3 length equals 16 residues. The germline gives CDR1 LNHDA, CDR2 SQIVND (reference sequence). The CDR3 loop is CASRGQLPGGANVLTF. The CDR3 DNA reads as TGTGCCAGTAGAGGACAGCTTCCTGGGGGGGCCAACGTCCTGACTTTC.

The V call is TRBV11-3, the J call TRBJ2-1; 9 bases align to TRBD1. The ends lost 5 bases at V and 5 bases at J; junction bases unmatched: 7. This CDR3 spans 15 amino acids. Germline V gives CDR1 SGHNT, CDR2 YENEEA. Here the CDR3 DNA reads TGTGCCAGCAGCGGATCGGGACAGGGACACAATGAGCAGTTCTTC. This codes for CASSGSGQGHNEQFF.

The gene calls are TRBV30 and TRBJ1-4; 7 bases line up with TRBD1. The CDR3 extends over 14 amino acids. CDR1 is GTSNPN, CDR2 SVGIG, per germline (reference sequence). The V gene end was trimmed by 0 bases and the J gene end by 7 bases; junction bases not matched to a gene: 5. The CDR3 protein is CAWSVEGAGEKLFF. The DNA of the CDR3 is TGTGCCTGGAGTGTAGAGGGGGCTGGTGAAAAACTGTTTTTT.

The chain combines TRBV12-3 or TRBV12-4 with TRBJ2-3; 7 nucleotides align to TRBD1. There are 13 residues in the CDR3. With 6 bases clipped from V and 4 bases from J, the junction kept 4 bases outside the gene matches. In nucleotides, the CDR3 is TGTGCCAGCAGAATTCAGGGGGCAGATACGCAGTATTTT. It encodes CASRIQGADTQYF.

This clone was seen only a few times. This sequence joins TRBV6-6 and TRBJ1-5; TRBD1 aligns across 10 bases. Germline CDR1 MNHNY, CDR2 SVGAGI (reference sequence). The CDR3 extends over 18 amino acids. V shed 5 bases and J 0 bases; nucleotides not matched to a gene: 10. CDR3 region: CASSHGQGENYSNQPQHF. The CDR3 DNA follows: TGTGCCAGCAGTCATGGACAGGGGGAAAACTATAGCAATCAGCCCCAGCATTTT.

This clone was found once. The chain couples TRBV10-1 to TRBJ1-2; 8 bases agree with TRBD1. The CDR3 has 13 amino acids. The V gene's germline CDR1 is WNHNN and CDR2 SYGVQD (reference sequence). V was pared by 3 bases and J by 4 bases, with 1 base of the junction left unmatched. The CDR3 is CASSDGQGYGYTF. For the CDR3, the DNA is TGCGCCAGCAGTGACGGACAGGGCTATGGCTACACCTTC.

V is TRBV27 and J is TRBJ1-5, with D tentatively TRBD1 (5 bases). V was trimmed by 7 bases and J by 3 bases, leaving 28 bases between them. The CDR3 runs to 19 residues. Germline V CDR1 and CDR2: MNHEY, SMNVEV (reference sequence). The CDR3 region is CASIGHACASPLINQPQHF. The DNA for the CDR3 is TGTGCCAGCATCGGACACGCATGTGCTTCCCCCCTGATCAATCAGCCCCAGCATTTT.

The rearrangement uses TRBV2 and TRBJ1-2; 7 bases are shared with TRBD1. The CDR3 covers 13 residues. Germline CDR1 is SNHLY and CDR2 is FYNNEI. Unmatched junction bases numbered 0, after V lost 3 bases and J lost 2 bases. The CDR3 loop reads CASSEGQNYGYTF. The CDR3 region has the DNA TGTGCCAGCAGTGAGGGACAGAACTATGGCTACACCTTC. The whole variable domain, filled in from reference TRBV2 and TRBJ1-2, reads EPEVTQTPSHQVTQMGQEVILRCVPISNHLYFYWYRQILGQKVEFLVSFYNNEISEKSEIFDDQFSVERPDGSNFTLKIRSTKLEDSAMYFCASSEGQNYGYTFGSGTRLTVV.

This CDR3 is CASSRGDTRNTEAFF. CDR3 DNA sequence: TGTGCCAGTAGTAGAGGGGACACCCGGAACACTGAAGCTTTCTTT. The chain combines TRBV19 with TRBJ1-1, with a possible D match to TRBD1 (6 bases). Per germline, CDR1 LNHDA and CDR2 SQIVND (reference sequence). The V end lost 4 bases, the J end lost 1 base, and 13 bases lay between the germline ends. This CDR3 comprises 15 residues.

Written as DNA, the CDR3 is TGTGCCAGCAGCCCCCAAGGGACAGGGGGCTCTGAAGCTTTCTTT. It encodes CASSPQGTGGSEAFF. The chain has TRBV3-1 (or the pseudogene TRBV3-2) and TRBJ1-1, with 12 bases fitting TRBD1. V gave up 4 bases and J gave up 6 bases; unmatched junction bases: 6. The CDR3 is 15 amino acids. CDR1 and CDR2 from the germline V gene are LGHDT and YNNKEL (reference sequence).

This chain joins TRBV27 and TRBJ1-4; D remains unclear. CDR1 is MNHEY, CDR2 SMNVEV, per germline (reference sequence). Trimming stripped 1 base from V and 0 bases from J, with 6 bases between. The CDR3 is 15 amino acids. The CDR3 DNA is TGTGCCAGCAGTTTATACGGAGCAACTAATGAAAAACTGTTTTTT. Translation: CASSLYGATNEKLFF.

The gene calls are TRBV27 and TRBJ1-6, with D maybe TRBD1 (6 bases). This CDR3 spans 16 amino acids. The germline CDR1 and CDR2 sequences are MNHEY and SMNVEV (reference sequence). Trimming removed 3 bases at V and 8 bases at J, with 17 bases between. DNA of the CDR3: TGTGCCAGCAGTTTCTCGTGGGGGACATCTTATTCACCCCTCCACTTT. Its translation is CASSFSWGTSYSPLHF.

This clone was seen only once. This chain connects TRBV5-1 to TRBJ2-3; 7 bases agree with TRBD2. Germline V gives CDR1 SGHRS, CDR2 YFSETQ. The junction had 5 bases not matched to a gene; V was cut back by 1 base and J by 0 bases. The CDR3 contains 16 residues. The CDR3 DNA follows: TGCGCCAGCAGCTTGCCCCTAGCGGAGAGCACAGATACGCAGTATTTT. Translation: CASSLPLAESTDTQYF.

The chain employs TRBV6-1 and TRBJ1-6; D is unresolved. V shed 1 base and J shed 10 bases, with 14 bases lying between them. In germline, CDR1 is MNHNS, CDR2 SASEGT. The CDR3 is made up of 15 amino acids. The CDR3 region is CASSEVSGGRSPLHF. CDR3 bases: TGTGCCAGCAGTGAAGTCTCGGGTGGAAGGTCACCCCTCCACTTT.

This rearrangement joins TRBV19 to TRBJ1-2, with D possibly matching TRBD1 (5 bases). The CDR3 spans 17 residues. The V gene lost 2 bases and the J gene lost 1 base, with 17 bases spanning the gap. CDR1 and CDR2 (germline): LNHDA, SQIVND (reference sequence). The CDR3 region is CASSISLVIGGNYGYTF. CDR3 nucleotide sequence: TGTGCCAGTAGTATATCTCTAGTGATCGGGGGTAACTATGGCTACACCTTC.

This clone was found a few times. The chain uses TRBV19 and TRBJ1-5; possible D gene TRBD1, 6 bases. Trimming left V 6 bases short and J 6 bases short, with 15 bases between. The CDR3 spans 14 residues. CDR1 is LNHDA, CDR2 SQIVND, per germline (reference sequence). This CDR3 is CASSGQTGLQPQHF. CDR3 in DNA: TGTGCCAGTAGCGGACAGACGGGGCTTCAGCCCCAGCATTTT.

J is TRBJ2-3 and V is TRBV9; 8 bases line up with TRBD2. Germline assignment: CDR1 SGDLS and CDR2 YYNGEE. V lost 4 bases, J lost 5 bases, and 12 bases stayed unmatched. The CDR3 is 16 residues long. The CDR3: CASSITPGGAVDTQYF. CDR3 bases: TGTGCCAGCAGCATTACCCCCGGGGGGGCAGTAGATACGCAGTATTTT.

The chain has TRBV11-2 and TRBJ2-1, with 9 bases lining up with TRBD2. This CDR3 contains 17 residues. V gave up 5 bases and J gave up 8 bases; unmatched junction bases: 16. Germline loops: CDR1 SGHAT, CDR2 FQNNGV. The CDR3 region has the DNA TGTGCCAGCAGCCGTGCCCGGCGGGAGGGCAAGGGACATGAGCAGTTCTTC. Protein sequence: CASSRARREGKGHEQFF.